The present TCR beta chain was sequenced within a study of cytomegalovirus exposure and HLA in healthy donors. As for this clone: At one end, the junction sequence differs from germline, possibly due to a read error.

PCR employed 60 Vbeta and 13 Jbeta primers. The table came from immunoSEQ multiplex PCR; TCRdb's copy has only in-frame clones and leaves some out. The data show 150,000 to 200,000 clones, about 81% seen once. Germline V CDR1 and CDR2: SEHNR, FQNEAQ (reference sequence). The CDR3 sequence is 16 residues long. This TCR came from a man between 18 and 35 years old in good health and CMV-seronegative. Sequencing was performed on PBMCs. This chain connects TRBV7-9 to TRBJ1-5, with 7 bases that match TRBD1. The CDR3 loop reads CSSRDRDRTSNQPQHF. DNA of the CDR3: TGTTCCAGCAGGGATCGGGACAGAACTAGCAATCAGCCCCAGCATTTT.